Listed below are T cell receptor beta chains from one sample, sequenced in a study of shared clonotypes between healthy human individuals. Sequencing was performed with immunoSEQ multiplex PCR; in TCRdb, only in-frame clones are kept and a portion is missing. The data hold hundreds of thousands of clones, with about 74% observed a single time. Sequenced material: memory CD4+ T cells sorted from blood. These receptors all stem from a woman in her twenties or thirties in good health. Each CDR3 is given with its conserved first and last residue. A D gene is named only where the DNA matches it firmly. Clone size is shown for a subset of rows, as once, few, many or a class of expanded clone.

d_call j_call v_call clone_size cdr3_aa cdr3_nt
NA TRBJ2-1 TRBV11-2 NA CASSLLYLNEQFF TGTGCCAGCAGCTTACTCTATCTCAATGAGCAGTTCTTC
TRBD1 TRBJ2-1 TRBV7-9 NA CASSQTGSGNEQFF TGTGCCAGCAGCCAGACAGGGAGTGGGAATGAGCAGTTCTTC
TRBD1 TRBJ1-2 TRBV7-9 NA CASKDRAANYGYTF TGTGCCAGCAAAGACAGGGCCGCTAACTATGGCTACACCTTC
TRBD2 TRBJ2-1 TRBV19 NA CASRLLAGNEQFF TGTGCCAGTAGGTTACTAGCGGGGAATGAGCAGTTCTTC
NA TRBJ2-3 TRBV18 NA CASSGIGEGDTQYF TGTGCCAGCTCCGGGATAGGGGAAGGAGATACGCAGTATTTT
NA TRBJ2-7 TRBV5-1 NA CASSGTGYEQYF TGCGCCAGCAGCGGCACAGGGTACGAGCAGTACTTC
NA TRBJ2-3 TRBV2 NA CASSEMGQATDTQYF TGTGCCAGCAGTGAGATGGGACAAGCCACAGATACGCAGTATTTT
TRBD2 TRBJ2-2 TRBV7-8 NA CASSLERLAARNTGELFF TGTGCCAGCAGCTTAGAGCGGCTAGCGGCGAGGAACACCGGGGAGCTGTTTTTT
NA TRBJ2-1 TRBV1 once CTSSPYIREASYNEQFF TGCACCAGCAGCCCCTATATTCGGGAGGCATCCTACAATGAGCAGTTCTTC
TRBD1 TRBJ1-1 TRBV28 once CASVEIQGFGAFF TGTGCCAGCGTGGAGATACAGGGGTTTGGAGCTTTCTTT
TRBD1 TRBJ2-3 TRBV6-1 NA CASSGGGTGDTQYF TGTGCCAGCAGTGGTGGCGGGACAGGAGATACGCAGTATTTT